These 7 T cell receptor beta chains came from one sample sequenced in a study of identical twins. TCRdb called the 5' RACE reads again in MiXCR, with one record for every CDR3 protein. There are some 630,000 distinct CDR3 sequences in the sample; about 7% occur only once, and 1.5% to 2% lies in the top ten. The same specimen was also included in a second study, on yellow fever vaccine responses in identical twins.

Sequenced material: PBMCs. The receptor set was obtained from a young woman in good health.

This clonotype appeared a few times. This chain links TRBV12-3 or TRBV12-4 with TRBJ2-1, with 14 bases aligning to TRBD2. CDR3 length equals 14 residues. V lost 10 bases, J lost 6 bases, and 5 bases stayed unmatched. The CDR3 nucleotides are TGTGCCACCGCGGGACTAGCGGGGGCCAATGAGCAGTTCTTC. This translates into CATAGLAGANEQFF.

The chain combines TRBV4-2 with TRBJ2-3; 12 bases agree with TRBD2. Germline-derived CDR1 and CDR2 are LGHNA and YNFKEQ. V shed 1 base and J 4 bases; nucleotides not matched to a gene: 9. The CDR3 consists of 18 residues. The CDR3 sequence: CASSQVQTSGSGADTQYF. As DNA, the CDR3 is TGTGCCAGCAGCCAAGTCCAGACTAGCGGGAGCGGGGCAGATACGCAGTATTTT.

This clonotype was seen many times. The chain joins TRBV12-3 or TRBV12-4 to TRBJ1-5; D possibly corresponds to TRBD1 (6 bases). Trimming removed 5 bases at V and 4 bases at J, with 12 bases between. CDR3 length: 14 residues. The CDR3 loop is CASSNRQENQPQHF. CDR3 nucleotides: TGTGCCAGCAGTAACCGACAGGAAAATCAGCCCCAGCATTTT.

This clonotype was detected ten times or more. The V gene is TRBV6-5, the J gene TRBJ2-2; D uncertain. The V gene's germline CDR1 is MNHEY and CDR2 SVGAGI. Deletions cut 2 bases from V and 6 bases from J, with 22 bases between. The CDR3 covers 18 residues. The CDR3 here is CASSYPPTSHPVPGELFF. DNA for the CDR3: TGTGCCAGCAGTTACCCCCCTACTTCTCACCCTGTGCCCGGGGAGCTGTTTTTT.

This clonotype came up a few times. This chain links TRBV20-1 with TRBJ2-7, with TRBD2 matching over 8 bases. The ends lost 3 bases at V and 5 bases at J; junction bases unmatched: 12. Per the germline V gene, CDR1 is DFQATT and CDR2 is SNEGSKA (reference sequence). The length of the CDR3 is 15 residues. The chain's CDR3 is CSAREFIREGDEQYF. The CDR3 DNA reads TGCAGTGCTAGGGAGTTTATCCGGGAGGGCGACGAGCAGTACTTC.

The chain links TRBV6-2 or TRBV6-3 to TRBJ2-2; D not resolved. V was pared by 7 bases and J by 8 bases, with 17 bases between. The CDR3 length is 14 residues. From germline, CDR1 is MNHEY and CDR2 SVGEGT. The CDR3 DNA follows: TGTGCCAGCACCGACCTTTTTCCCGCAGGGGAGCTGTTTTTT. Translation: CASTDLFPAGELFF.

This rearrangement joins TRBV7-2 to TRBJ1-2, with 7 bases identical to TRBD1. J lost 5 bases, V lost 5 bases, and 5 bases had no gene match. The germline CDR1 and CDR2 sequences are SGHTA and FQGNSA. This CDR3 spans 13 amino acids. The CDR3 is CASSRQGLYGYTF. Written as DNA, the CDR3 is TGTGCCAGCAGCCGACAGGGCCTTTATGGCTACACCTTC.